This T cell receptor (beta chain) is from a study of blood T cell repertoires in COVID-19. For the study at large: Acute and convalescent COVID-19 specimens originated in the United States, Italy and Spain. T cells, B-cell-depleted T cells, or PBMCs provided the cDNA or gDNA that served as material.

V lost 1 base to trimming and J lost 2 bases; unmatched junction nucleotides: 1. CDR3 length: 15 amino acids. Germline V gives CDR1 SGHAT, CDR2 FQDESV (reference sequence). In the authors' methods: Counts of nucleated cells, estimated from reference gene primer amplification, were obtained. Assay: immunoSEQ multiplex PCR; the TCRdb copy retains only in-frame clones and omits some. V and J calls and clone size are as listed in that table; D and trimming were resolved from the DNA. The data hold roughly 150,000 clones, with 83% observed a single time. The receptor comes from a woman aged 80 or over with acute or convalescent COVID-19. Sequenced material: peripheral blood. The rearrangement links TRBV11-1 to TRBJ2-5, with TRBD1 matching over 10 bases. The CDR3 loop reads CASSLGTGGQETQYF. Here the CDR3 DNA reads TGTGCCAGCAGCTTAGGGACAGGGGGACAAGAGACCCAGTACTTC.